These 25 T cell receptor beta chains originate from one sample sequenced in a study of T cell repertoires in ileal Crohn's disease. The table came from immunoSEQ multiplex PCR; TCRdb's copy has only in-frame clones and leaves some out. The sample lists about 970 clones; around 83% were seen once. Sequencing was performed on ileal tissue. These TCRs come from an adult with Crohn's disease.

This chain uses TRBV18 with TRBJ1-1; D is ambiguous. This CDR3 has 12 residues. The germline V and J ends were trimmed by 4 bases and 8 bases, with 11 bases remaining between them. Germline V lookup: CDR1 KGHSH, CDR2 LQKENI. The DNA of the CDR3 is TGTGCCAGCTCACTTCAGAAGGAGGAAGCTTTCTTT. It encodes CASSLQKEEAFF.

The genes are TRBV6-1 and TRBJ1-2; TRBD1 matches 11 bases. Germline V gene data show CDR1 as MNHNS and CDR2 as SASEGT. This CDR3 has 16 residues. The V and J ends lost 2 bases and 4 bases, in that order; junction bases with no gene match: 6. CDR3: CASSEPGQGVGYGYTF. The CDR3 DNA reads as TGTGCCAGCAGTGAACCGGGACAGGGGGTTGGCTATGGCTACACCTTC.

The chain links TRBV10-3 to TRBJ2-7; 7 nucleotides match TRBD2. Per germline, CDR1 ENHRY and CDR2 SYGVKD. V gave up 3 bases and J gave up 2 bases; unmatched junction bases: 10. This CDR3 comprises 16 residues. The CDR3 DNA sequence: TGTGCCATCAGTGACCCTGGCCGGGGGGAGACCTACGAGCAGTACTTC. This sequence encodes CAISDPGRGETYEQYF.

V gene TRBV11-3 combines with J gene TRBJ1-1; D is ambiguous. V was pared by 2 bases and J by 4 bases, with 8 bases between. Germline loops: CDR1 SGHNT, CDR2 YENEEA. The length of the CDR3 is 13 residues. The CDR3 bases are TGTGCCAGCAGCTTATTCGGGTCCACTGAAGCTTTCTTT. This encodes CASSLFGSTEAFF.

This clone was seen just once. Other DNA sequences in this specimen translate into the identical CDR3. V is TRBV7-9 and J is TRBJ2-7; 7 positions match TRBD1. Germline values: CDR1 SEHNR, CDR2 FQNEAQ (reference sequence). Losses at the gene ends were 2 bases for V and 2 bases for J; bases not matched to a gene: 6. The CDR3 runs to 15 residues. CDR3 loop: CASSLTGTETYEQYF. The CDR3 DNA follows: TGTGCCAGCAGCTTAACCGGGACAGAGACCTACGAGCAGTACTTC.

CDR3 sequence reads: CASRKERGDTGELFF. The CDR3 coding sequence is TGTGCCAGCAGAAAAGAGCGGGGGGACACCGGGGAGCTGTTTTTT. The V call is TRBV7-9, the J call TRBJ2-2, with 9 nucleotides matching TRBD2. Trimming cost V 6 bases and J 3 bases; bases outside gene matches: 5. Germline V gene sequence: CDR1 SEHNR, CDR2 FQNEAQ (reference sequence). The CDR3 sequence is 15 residues long.

This rearrangement joins TRBV5-1 to TRBJ1-6; TRBD1 matches at 9 bases. V lost 0 bases, J lost 12 bases, and 10 bases stayed unmatched. The CDR3 loop spans 16 amino acids. Germline assignment: CDR1 SGHRS and CDR2 YFSETQ. CDR3 sequence: CASSLAPTGGPLPLHF. The CDR3 DNA sequence: TGCGCCAGCAGCTTGGCGCCTACAGGGGGCCCCTTACCCCTCCACTTT.

The chain couples TRBV6-1 to TRBJ2-7; D unresolved. Germline CDR1 and CDR2: MNHNS and SASEGT. This CDR3 is 16 amino acids long. V was clipped by 3 bases and J by 3 bases, with 18 bases between them. CDR3 residues: CASSEADKALFYEQYF. CDR3 sequence (DNA): TGTGCCAGCAGTGAGGCTGACAAGGCCTTATTCTACGAGCAGTACTTC.

This clone has just one count. The chain is built from TRBV15 and TRBJ2-6; D remains unclear. This CDR3 contains 19 residues. Trimming pared 5 bases from V and 5 bases from J, leaving 25 bases between. CDR1 is LNHNV and CDR2 is YYDKDF in the germline V gene (reference sequence). The CDR3 coding sequence is TGTGCCACCAGCTTATGGCCAAGGTGTGACAAAAGTCGGGCCAACGTCCTGACTTTC. It encodes CATSLWPRCDKSRANVLTF.

The chain has TRBV6-4 and TRBJ2-1; 7 positions match TRBD2. V lost 3 bases to trimming and J lost 1 base; unmatched junction nucleotides: 3. The CDR3 loop spans 15 amino acids. The germline gives CDR1 MRHNA, CDR2 SNTAGT. CDR3 in DNA: TGTGCCAGCAGTGATCGGGGGGATTCCTACAATGAGCAGTTCTTC. Protein: CASSDRGDSYNEQFF.

The rearrangement joins TRBV7-3 to TRBJ1-6, with unresolved D. V shed 1 base and J shed 6 bases, with 10 bases lying between them. Germline CDR1 is SGHTA and CDR2 is FQGTGA. The CDR3 consists of 15 residues. The CDR3 reads CASSLSPQVNSPLHF. The CDR3, as DNA: TGTGCCAGCAGCTTAAGTCCTCAGGTTAATTCACCCCTCCACTTT.

This clone is judged hyperexpanded (1% or more). The rearrangement links TRBV11-2 to TRBJ1-1, with D maybe TRBD1 (6 bases). Germline V gene lookup returns CDR1 SGHAT and CDR2 FQNNGV. This CDR3 is 14 amino acids long. Trimming stripped 4 bases from V and 1 base from J, with 10 bases between. As DNA, the CDR3 is TGTGCCAGCAGCTCGGGACACCCGAACACTGAAGCTTTCTTT. Protein product: CASSSGHPNTEAFF. The whole variable domain, remainder taken from reference TRBV11-2 and TRBJ1-1, is EAGVAQSPRYKIIEKRQSVAFWCNPISGHATLYWYQQILGQGPKLLIQFQNNGVVDDSQLPKDRFSAERLKGVDSTLKIQPAKLEDSAVYLCASSSGHPNTEAFFGQGTRLTVV.

The chain is built from TRBV6-4 and TRBJ2-1, with a possible D match to TRBD1 (6 bases). Germline CDR1 is MRHNA and CDR2 is SNTAGT. The CDR3 extends over 15 amino acids. Trimming removed 0 bases from V and 3 bases from J, with 9 bases in between. The DNA for the CDR3 is TGTGCCAGCAGTGACTCGGACAGTCTCTACAATGAGCAGTTCTTC. This codes for CASSDSDSLYNEQFF.

This sequence joins TRBV10-3 and TRBJ2-1; TRBD2 might be the D (7 bases). CDR3 length equals 14 residues. Germline CDR1 is ENHRY and CDR2 is SYGVKD. Between the trimmed V and J ends, which lost 5 bases and 8 bases, there was a span of 16 bases. This CDR3 is CAISWGGQIDEQFF. In DNA, the CDR3 is TGTGCCATCAGTTGGGGGGGCCAGATAGATGAGCAGTTCTTC.

This clone has just one count. The chain recombines TRBV5-5 with TRBJ2-7; D perhaps matches TRBD2 (6 bases). The CDR3 is 17 amino acids. Germline-derived CDR1 and CDR2 are SGHKS and YYEKEE (reference sequence). Trimming cost V 4 bases and J 7 bases, with 27 bases left between them. CDR3 residues: CASSPGFYGGALLEQYF. The CDR3 DNA is TGTGCCAGCAGCCCAGGGTTCTATGGCGGGGCCTTATTGGAGCAGTACTTC.

The rearrangement links TRBV11-2 to TRBJ1-1; 7 positions match TRBD1. The J segment lost 7 bases and the V segment lost 5 bases, leaving 7 bases of the junction unmatched. Germline V gives CDR1 SGHAT, CDR2 FQNNGV. The CDR3 runs to 13 residues. This CDR3 reads CASSPRTGLEAFF. The CDR3 DNA reads TGTGCCAGCAGCCCCCGGACAGGTCTTGAAGCTTTCTTT.

The chain is built from TRBV4-1 and TRBJ1-1; D not resolved. V was pared by 1 base and J by 4 bases, with 13 bases between. The CDR3 extends over 15 amino acids. Germline values: CDR1 MGHRA, CDR2 YSYEKL. The CDR3 sequence: CASSQARPGTTEAFF. CDR3 in DNA: TGCGCCAGCAGCCAAGCCCGGCCGGGTACCACTGAAGCTTTCTTT.

This clone showed up just once. The V gene is TRBV18, the J gene TRBJ1-2; D unresolved. V gave up 3 bases and J gave up 2 bases, with 13 bases separating them. The germline CDR1 and CDR2 sequences are KGHSH and LQKENI. This CDR3 contains 15 residues. The CDR3 sequence is CASSPNEEVNYGYTF. Written as DNA, the CDR3 is TGTGCCAGCTCACCCAATGAGGAAGTCAACTATGGCTACACCTTC.

The rearrangement joins TRBV15 to TRBJ2-5; 7 nucleotides align to TRBD2. The V gene's germline CDR1 is LNHNV and CDR2 YYDKDF (reference sequence). V was pared by 0 bases and J by 2 bases, with 3 bases of the junction left unmatched. The CDR3 extends over 15 amino acids. CDR3 sequence reads: CATSRDRGDQETQYF. CDR3 nucleotides: TGTGCCACCAGCAGAGATCGGGGGGATCAAGAGACCCAGTACTTC. The full variable domain, with the rest looked up from reference TRBV15 and TRBJ2-5, is DAMVIQNPRYQVTQFGKPVTLSCSQTLNHNVMYWYQQKSSQAPKLLFHYYDKDFNNEADTPDNFQSRRPNTSFCFLDIRSPGLGDTAMYLCATSRDRGDQETQYFGPGTRLLVL.

V is TRBV7-2 and J is TRBJ2-2; D is possibly TRBD2 (6 bases). Per germline, CDR1 SGHTA and CDR2 FQGNSA. The CDR3 covers 16 residues. V lost 3 bases to trimming and J lost 5 bases, with 16 bases between them. This CDR3 reads CASSFLGGSPTGELFF. Written as DNA, the CDR3 is TGTGCCAGCAGCTTCCTCGGGGGTAGCCCGACCGGGGAGCTGTTTTTT.

This chain uses TRBV6-5 with TRBJ2-1; a possible D gene is TRBD1 (6 bases). CDR3 length: 15 residues. Between the trimmed V and J ends, which lost 6 bases and 2 bases, there was a span of 14 bases. Germline V gene lookup returns CDR1 MNHEY and CDR2 SVGAGI. The CDR3 DNA reads as TGTGCCAGCAGCTTCTTCTCAGGGGCCTACAATGAGCAGTTCTTC. The encoded protein is CASSFFSGAYNEQFF.

The J gene is TRBJ1-1, the V gene TRBV28; 7 bases are shared with TRBD1. Germline CDR1 and CDR2: MDHEN and SYDVKM. This CDR3 has 13 residues. The junction had 8 bases not matched to a gene; V was cut back by 6 bases and J by 7 bases. CDR3: CASSLTQGGEAFF. CDR3 bases: TGTGCCAGCAGCCTAACCCAGGGGGGTGAAGCTTTCTTT.

This clone was observed once. The V and J genes are TRBV7-2 and TRBJ1-4; no firm D call. Germline assignment: CDR1 SGHTA and CDR2 FQGNSA. V lost 5 bases and J lost 0, with 4 bases in between. The CDR3 has 13 amino acids. CDR3 sequence (DNA): TGTGCCAGCAGCCCCTCAACTAATGAAAAACTGTTTTTT. Encoded protein: CASSPSTNEKLFF. Supplemented by reference TRBV7-2 and TRBJ1-4, the full variable domain reads GAGVSQSPSNKVTEKGKDVELRCDPISGHTALYWYRQSLGQGLEFLIYFQGNSAPDKSGLPSDRFSAERTGGSVSTLTIQRTQQEDSAVYLCASSPSTNEKLFFGSGTQLSVL.

The chain combines TRBV6-4 with TRBJ2-1, with 9 bases matching TRBD2. The length of the CDR3 is 16 residues. Germline assignment: CDR1 MRHNA and CDR2 SNTAGT. Unmatched junction bases numbered 6, after V lost 3 bases and J lost 3 bases. The CDR3 loop is CASSERRTSDYNEQFF. The CDR3, as DNA: TGTGCCAGCAGTGAGAGAAGGACTAGCGACTACAATGAGCAGTTCTTC.

The V call is TRBV7-9, the J call TRBJ1-2; D gene ambiguous. The CDR3 sequence is 12 residues long. Germline assignment: CDR1 SEHNR and CDR2 FQNEAQ (reference sequence). The V end lost 8 bases, the J end lost 8 bases, and 15 bases lay between the germline ends. The CDR3 DNA is TGTGCCAGCGACCGGGATTGGGAGGGCTACACCTTC. Protein sequence: CASDRDWEGYTF.